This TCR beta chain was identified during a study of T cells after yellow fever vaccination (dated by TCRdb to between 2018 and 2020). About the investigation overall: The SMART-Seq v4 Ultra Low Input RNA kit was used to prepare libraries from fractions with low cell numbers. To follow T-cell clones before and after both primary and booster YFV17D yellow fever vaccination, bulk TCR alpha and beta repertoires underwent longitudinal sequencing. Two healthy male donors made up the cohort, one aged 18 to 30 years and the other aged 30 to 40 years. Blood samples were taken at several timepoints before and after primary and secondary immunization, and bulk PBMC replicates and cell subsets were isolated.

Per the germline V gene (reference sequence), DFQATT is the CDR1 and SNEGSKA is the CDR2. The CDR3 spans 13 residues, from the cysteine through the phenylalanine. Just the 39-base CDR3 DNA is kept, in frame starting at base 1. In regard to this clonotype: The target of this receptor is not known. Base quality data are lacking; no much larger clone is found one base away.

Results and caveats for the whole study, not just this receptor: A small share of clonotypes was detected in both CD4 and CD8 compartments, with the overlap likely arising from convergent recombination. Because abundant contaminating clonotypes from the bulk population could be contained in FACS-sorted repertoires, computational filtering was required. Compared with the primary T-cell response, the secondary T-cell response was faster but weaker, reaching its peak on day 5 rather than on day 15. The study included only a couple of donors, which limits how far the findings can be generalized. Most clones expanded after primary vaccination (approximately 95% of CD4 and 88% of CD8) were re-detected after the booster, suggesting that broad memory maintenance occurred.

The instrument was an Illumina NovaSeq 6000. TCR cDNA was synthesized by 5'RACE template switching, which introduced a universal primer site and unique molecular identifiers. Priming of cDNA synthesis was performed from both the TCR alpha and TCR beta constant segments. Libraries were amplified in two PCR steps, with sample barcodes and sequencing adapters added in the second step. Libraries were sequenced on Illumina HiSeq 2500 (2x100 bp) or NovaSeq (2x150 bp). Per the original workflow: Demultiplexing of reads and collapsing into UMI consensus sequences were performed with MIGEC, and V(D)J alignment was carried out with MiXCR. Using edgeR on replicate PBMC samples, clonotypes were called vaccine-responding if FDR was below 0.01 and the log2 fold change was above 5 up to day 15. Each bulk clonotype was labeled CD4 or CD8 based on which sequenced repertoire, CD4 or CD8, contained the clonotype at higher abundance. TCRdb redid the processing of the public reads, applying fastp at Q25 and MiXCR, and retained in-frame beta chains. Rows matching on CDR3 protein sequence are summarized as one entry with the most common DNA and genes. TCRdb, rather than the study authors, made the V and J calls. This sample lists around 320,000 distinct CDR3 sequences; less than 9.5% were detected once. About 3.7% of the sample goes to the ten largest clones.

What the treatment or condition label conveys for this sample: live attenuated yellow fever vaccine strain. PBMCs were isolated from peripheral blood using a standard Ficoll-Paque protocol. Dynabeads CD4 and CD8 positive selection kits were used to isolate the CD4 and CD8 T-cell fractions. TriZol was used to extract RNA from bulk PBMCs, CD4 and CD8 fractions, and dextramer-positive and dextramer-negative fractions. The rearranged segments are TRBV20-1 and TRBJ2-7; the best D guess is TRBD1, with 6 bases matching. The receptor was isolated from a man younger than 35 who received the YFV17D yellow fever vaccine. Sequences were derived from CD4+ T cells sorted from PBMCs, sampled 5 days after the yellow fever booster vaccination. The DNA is TGCGGCTGTGCGGACAGCCTTACCTACGAGCAGTACTTC. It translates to CGCADSLTYEQYF.